The clone carrying this T cell receptor (beta chain) was seen only once. The target antigen is unknown. The record originates from a study of Ad26.COV2.S vaccination and SARS-CoV-2 variants. Looking at the study overall: Doses of Ad26.COV2.S were injected into muscle once or twice, 56 days apart. Study findings and constraints: Post-vaccination breadth of spike-specific CD8+ and CD4+ T cell responses was reportedly substantial. Those who received the vaccine showed greater spike-specific TCR breadth than those given placebo.

Data came from immunoSEQ multiplex PCR; TCRdb stores just in-frame clones and leaves some out. Among about 680,000 clones listed, around 90% were seen once. Treatment here: roughly 18 received Ad26.COV2.S at low or high dose, single or two shots; five or six received placebo; per-sample allocation not given. Samples analyzed were those drawn on day 63 after the first vaccine or placebo injection. From germline, CDR1 is SGHVS and CDR2 FQNEAQ. The V end was cut by 8 bases, the J end by 9 bases, with 13 bases between. This CDR3 is built from 11 residues. The receptor comes from a person between 18 and 60 years old who received the Ad26.COV2.S COVID-19 vaccine or a placebo. The chain combines TRBV7-8 with TRBJ1-1; D is unclear. The material was peripheral blood, obtained in a trial of Ad26.COV2.S vaccine versus placebo. The DNA of the CDR3 is TGTGCCAGCGGTACACGATCTAAAGCTTTCTTT. Translation: CASGTRSKAFF.